The 24 T cell receptor beta chains presented below share a single source sample, sequenced in a study of T cell changes during pregnancy in multiple sclerosis. TCRdb keeps only in-frame clones here, not all; method: immunoSEQ multiplex PCR. The table shows tens of thousands of clones, with about 94% occurring only once. The material was peripheral blood, obtained in the third trimester of pregnancy. The origin of the receptors is a female donor with multiple sclerosis, enrolled in a pregnancy study.

This sequence joins TRBV4-3 and TRBJ2-7, with 9 bases that match TRBD2. CDR1 and CDR2 (germline): LGHNA, YSLEER. CDR3 size: 15 residues. V lost 0 bases, J lost 2 bases, and 2 bases stayed unmatched. The CDR3 DNA is TGCGCCAGCAGCCAAGAAGCGGGGGGTACCTACGAGCAGTACTTC. Translating gives CASSQEAGGTYEQYF.

This clone showed up just once. This sequence joins TRBV9 and TRBJ2-3; 7 nucleotides align to TRBD2. The trim removed 0 bases at V and 0 bases at J, leaving 4 bases unmatched. The CDR3 consists of 16 residues. CDR1 is SGDLS and CDR2 is YYNGEE in the germline V gene. The DNA for the CDR3 is TGTGCCAGCAGCGTAGGGCTAGCGGCTAGCACAGATACGCAGTATTTT. It encodes CASSVGLAASTDTQYF.

Here the CDR3 DNA reads TGTGCCAGCAGCTTAGGTGCGGCAGGGGAAGGGACTGAAGCTTTCTTT. Translation: CASSLGAAGEGTEAFF. The chain joins TRBV7-3 to TRBJ1-1; tentative D call: TRBD1 (6 bases). This CDR3 is built from 16 residues. The V gene lost 2 bases and the J gene lost 5 bases, with 18 bases spanning the gap. Germline CDR1 is SGHTA and CDR2 is FQGTGA. The entire variable domain, with the rest obtained from reference TRBV7-3 and TRBJ1-1, is as follows: GAGVSQTPSNKVTEKGKYVELRCDPISGHTALYWYRQSLGQGPEFLIYFQGTGAADDSGLPNDRFFAVRPEGSVSTLKIQRTERGDSAVYLCASSLGAAGEGTEAFFGQGTRLTVV.

The V call is TRBV6-6, the J call TRBJ1-4; D possibly corresponds to TRBD1 (5 bases). The germline V and J ends were trimmed by 3 bases and 4 bases, with 9 bases remaining between them. Germline CDR1 and CDR2: MNHNY and SVGAGI (reference sequence). The CDR3 totals 14 residues. CDR3 region: CASSYGADNEKLFF. The CDR3 DNA reads TGTGCCAGCAGTTATGGGGCCGATAATGAAAAACTGTTTTTT.

The rearrangement uses TRBV5-6 and TRBJ1-5, with D possibly being TRBD1 (6 bases). The CDR3 is 16 residues long. CDR1 and CDR2 from the germline V gene are SGHDT and YYEEEE. The V gene lost 4 bases and the J gene lost 4 bases, with 18 bases spanning the gap. The CDR3 coding sequence is TGTGCCAGCAGCGCCATCCGCGGGGGCATAAATCAGCCCCAGCATTTT. Amino acids: CASSAIRGGINQPQHF.

The chain links TRBV9 to TRBJ1-1, with D perhaps matching TRBD1 (6 bases). The CDR3 contains 16 residues. The V and J ends lost 1 base and 4 bases respectively, with 17 bases between them. From germline, CDR1 is SGDLS and CDR2 YYNGEE. The CDR3, as DNA: TGTGCCAGCAGCGTACAAACCGGGGGGCTCGGCACTGAAGCTTTCTTT. Residues: CASSVQTGGLGTEAFF.

The chain employs TRBV29-1 and TRBJ2-1; 7 nucleotides align to TRBD2. CDR1 is SQVTM and CDR2 is ANQGSEA in the germline V gene. The CDR3 spans 14 residues. The J segment lost 6 bases and the V segment lost 5 bases, leaving 10 bases of the junction unmatched. CDR3 nucleotide sequence: TGCAGCGTTTCTTGGCGCGGGGGTGTCAATGAGCAGTTCTTC. Residues: CSVSWRGGVNEQFF.

This clone was observed once. The CDR3 is CASSDWIGEAFF. CDR3 DNA: TGTGCCAGCAGCGACTGGATCGGTGAAGCTTTCTTT. The V gene is TRBV7-2, the J gene TRBJ1-1; no firm D call. V lost 5 bases and J 7 bases, leaving 11 bases between the germline ends. This CDR3 is 12 amino acids long. CDR1 and CDR2 from the germline V gene are SGHTA and FQGNSA.

V and J are TRBV7-2 and TRBJ2-6, with TRBD1 matching over 7 bases. With V trimmed by 5 bases and J by 0 bases, 7 bases remained unmatched. CDR3 length: 17 residues. Germline V lookup: CDR1 SGHTA, CDR2 FQGNSA. The CDR3 DNA sequence: TGTGCCAGCAGCCAAAAAGGGGGCCTCTCTGGGGCCAACGTCCTGACTTTC. Translation gives CASSQKGGLSGANVLTF.

This CDR3 reads CASSQGLNSGGTDTDTQYF. The CDR3 DNA sequence: TGTGCCAGCAGCCAAGGTTTGAATAGCGGGGGGACTGACACAGATACGCAGTATTTT. The chain combines TRBV4-2 with TRBJ2-3; 10 bases line up with TRBD2. The CDR3 covers 19 residues. Germline V gene data show CDR1 as LGHNA and CDR2 as YNFKEQ. V lost 1 base, J lost 2 bases, and 12 bases stayed unmatched.

The CDR3 loop reads CSAGGQETQYF. The CDR3 DNA reads as TGCAGTGCAGGGGGCCAAGAGACCCAGTACTTC. This rearrangement joins TRBV20-1 to TRBJ2-5; the D gene is possibly TRBD1 (6 bases). The germline V gene encodes CDR1 DFQATT and CDR2 SNEGSKA (reference sequence). Trimming shortened V by 6 bases and J by 1 base, and 6 bases separated the two germline ends. The CDR3 spans 11 residues.

The CDR3: CASSQELVPDTQYF. The CDR3 DNA reads TGTGCCAGCAGCCAAGAGCTAGTGCCAGATACGCAGTATTTT. The V call is TRBV4-2, the J call TRBJ2-3; no clear D. The CDR3 totals 14 residues. Trimming stripped 0 bases from V and 4 bases from J, with 8 bases between. Germline loops: CDR1 LGHNA, CDR2 YNFKEQ.

This clone was picked up a small number of times. The chain has TRBV9 and TRBJ1-4; TRBD1 is a possible D gene (5 bases). The CDR3 runs to 15 residues. CDR1 and CDR2 (germline): SGDLS, YYNGEE. Trimming took 4 bases from V and 0 from J, leaving 10 bases between them. The CDR3 region has the DNA TGTGCCAGCAGCCCGGGGGGGACAACTAATGAAAAACTGTTTTTT. Encoded protein: CASSPGGTTNEKLFF.

This clone has more than one count but fewer than ten. Other DNA sequences in this specimen translate into the identical CDR3. The chain combines TRBV18 with TRBJ1-1; 8 bases are shared with TRBD1. Germline values: CDR1 KGHSH, CDR2 LQKENI. Trimming took 3 bases from V and 3 from J; bases not matched to a gene: 3. The CDR3 runs to 14 residues. CDR3 region: CASSPLTGDTEAFF. The CDR3 coding sequence is TGTGCCAGCTCACCCCTGACAGGGGACACTGAAGCTTTCTTT.

The J gene is TRBJ1-3, the V gene TRBV18; D unresolved. CDR3 length equals 13 residues. The V and J ends lost 5 bases and 2 bases respectively, with 7 bases between them. The germline V gene encodes CDR1 KGHSH and CDR2 LQKENI. This CDR3 reads CASSGETGNTIYF. The CDR3 DNA reads TGTGCCAGCTCAGGGGAGACTGGAAACACCATATATTTT.

Written as DNA, the CDR3 is TGTGCCAGCAGCTCATACGGCGGACAGGGACATCAGCCCCAGCATTTT. Translation gives CASSSYGGQGHQPQHF. The rearrangement links TRBV7-2 to TRBJ1-5; TRBD1 matches at 8 bases. Losses at the gene ends were 4 bases for V and 5 bases for J; bases not matched to a gene: 10. This CDR3 has 16 amino acids. Germline V gives CDR1 SGHTA, CDR2 FQGNSA.

The chain recombines TRBV18 with TRBJ1-6; unclear D gene. The CDR3 totals 17 residues. Germline CDR1 and CDR2: KGHSH and LQKENI. Trimming removed 6 bases from V and 0 bases from J, with 15 bases in between. CDR3 nucleotide sequence: TGTGCCAGCTCCACCCTAGACCGTAGCTCCTATAATTCACCCCTCCACTTT. This translates into CASSTLDRSSYNSPLHF.

The chain combines TRBV5-1 with TRBJ2-1; 9 bases are shared with TRBD1. J lost 2 bases, V lost 6 bases, and 12 bases had no gene match. Germline V lookup: CDR1 SGHRS, CDR2 YFSETQ. The CDR3 covers 17 residues. CDR3 bases: TGCGCCAGCAACTCATCCCCGGGGACAGGGACCTACAATGAGCAGTTCTTC. This gives the protein CASNSSPGTGTYNEQFF.

The genes are TRBV5-5 and TRBJ1-4; the D gene is possibly TRBD1 (6 bases). V was pared by 3 bases and J by 5 bases, with 20 bases between. The germline V gene encodes CDR1 SGHKS and CDR2 YYEKEE (reference sequence). The CDR3 is made up of 17 amino acids. The CDR3 DNA reads TGTGCCAGCAGCTCCCCGGCAGGGGCCATGGGAAATGAAAAACTGTTTTTT. Translated: CASSSPAGAMGNEKLFF.

The CDR3 DNA reads TGTGCCAGCACCCCTCCCAACGCCATGGCCTATGGCTACACCTTC. The encoded protein is CASTPPNAMAYGYTF. This chain joins TRBV7-2 and TRBJ1-2; no clear D. This CDR3 spans 15 amino acids. Germline V gene lookup returns CDR1 SGHTA and CDR2 FQGNSA. Trimming pared 7 bases from V and 4 bases from J, leaving 19 bases between.

This chain uses TRBV6-5 with TRBJ2-7, with D possibly being TRBD1 (6 bases). V was shortened by 1 base and J by 5 bases, with 12 bases between the two germline ends. The CDR3 has 14 amino acids. Germline loops: CDR1 MNHEY, CDR2 SVGAGI. The chain's CDR3 is CASSYYYRDHEQYF. The CDR3 bases are TGTGCCAGCAGTTACTACTACAGGGACCACGAGCAGTACTTC.

V gene TRBV25-1 combines with J gene TRBJ1-2; no clear D. Trimming took off 1 base at V and 6 bases at J, with 12 bases between the two ends. This CDR3 contains 14 residues. Per germline, CDR1 MGHDK and CDR2 SYGVNS. For the CDR3, the DNA is TGTGCCAGCAGTGAATTGCGGCTGAGAGATGGCTACACCTTC. Its translation is CASSELRLRDGYTF.

J is TRBJ1-2 and V is TRBV2; D remains unclear. With 3 bases removed from V and 4 bases from J, the gap between germline ends came to 9 bases. Germline values: CDR1 SNHLY, CDR2 FYNNEI. CDR3 length: 13 amino acids. The CDR3 here is CASSERSPYGYTF. DNA for the CDR3: TGTGCCAGCAGTGAGCGCTCTCCCTATGGCTACACCTTC.

The rearrangement uses TRBV6-6 and TRBJ1-4, with a tentative D call TRBD1 (5 bases). There are 14 residues in the CDR3. V was clipped by 6 bases and J by 5 bases, with 13 bases between them. The V gene's germline CDR1 is MNHNY and CDR2 SVGAGI (reference sequence). CDR3 nucleotide sequence: TGTGCCAGCAGGGACACAGGACGAAATGAAAAACTGTTTTTT. Protein: CASRDTGRNEKLFF.